The following is a T cell receptor beta chain sequence with its context. The antigen it recognizes is unknown. No quality values exist for individual bases; no much larger clone is one base distant. This sample stems from a study of blood T cell repertoires in COVID-19 (dated by TCRdb to 2020 to 2021). Some background on the complete study: Samples covering the acute and convalescent phases of COVID-19 were provided by collaborators in the United States, Italy and Spain. A freely available public database, intended as a resource for researchers studying the immune response to SARS-CoV-2, is where the repertoires were released. The material from the prospective study consisted of cDNA or gDNA derived from T cells, B-cell-depleted T cells, or PBMCs. Nearly every sample came with metadata listing a de-identified subject ID, COVID-19 status, age in years and sex. The samples were drawn from the first 160 participants of the ongoing ImmuneRACE study and from some 1,300 subjects provided by 6 global collaborators. Subjects who had been exposed to COVID-19, were actively infected with it, or had recovered from it provided the deeply sampled blood TCRbeta repertoires that made up the dataset. Where HLA class I and class II types were available, the types were taken from metadata supplied by the sample provider, not from assay-based typing.

TCRbeta CDR3 regions were amplified from genomic DNA using the immunoSEQ Assay, a bias-controlled multiplex PCR. From the authors' description of their analysis: The number of nucleated cells in each sample was estimated by amplification of reference gene primers within the assay. To quantify the absolute abundance of each unique TCRbeta CDR3 rearrangement, sequence reads were collapsed and filtered. For each sample, productive Simpson clonality was calculated by taking the square root of Simpson's diversity index across productive rearrangements. As stored in TCRdb, this immuneACCESS dataset retains in-frame rearrangements with V and J assigned. A fraction of the clones does not appear; measured against another copy, unresolved V genes explain less than half of the discrepancy, and the remainder lacks a known reason. From that table come the V and J calls and clone size; the DNA was used to work out D and trimming. The sample table lists approximately 85,000 clones, over 75% of them with a count of one. The ten largest account for 10% to 15% of the sample.

Paper-wide results and their limitations: How much clinical and demographic metadata was included differed by source and by participant, and the metadata was provided uncurated.

The CDR3 has 13 amino acids, counting the end cysteine and phenylalanine. Only the CDR3 DNA stays, 39 bases, in frame from base 1. For this chain, trimming is 3 bases at the V end and 10 bases at the J end, and the number of junction bases without a gene match is 9. The germline V gene yields SGHDT for CDR1 and YYEEEE for CDR2. Collaborating institutions collected whole blood in K2EDTA tubes following their own protocols. Collaborator samples were shipped for TCRbeta analysis as frozen whole blood, isolated PBMCs, or DNA extracted from either sample type. The V and J genes are TRBV5-6 and TRBJ1-1; the junction holds 7 bases that match TRBD1. The sample comprised peripheral blood. This clonotype was obtained from a human donor in a cohort sampled during active COVID-19. CDR3 reads: CASSYGQAKRAFF. The nucleotide sequence reads as follows: TGTGCCAGCAGCTACGGACAGGCAAAGCGAGCTTTCTTT.